The text below deals with one T cell receptor (beta chain). These data originate in a study of blood T cell repertoires in COVID-19. The CDR3 spans 15 residues. V gave up 2 bases and J gave up 8 bases; unmatched junction bases: 5. In germline, CDR1 is MGHRA, CDR2 YSYEKL. TCRdb's table, derived via immunoSEQ multiplex PCR, lists solely in-frame clones and lacks some. The sample holds over 110,000 clones, 75% to 90% seen once. The sequenced material came from PBMCs or T cells enriched from blood (not recorded which). This clonotype originated in a man between 50 and 59 years old in a cohort exposed to, infected with or recovered from COVID-19 (not recorded which). J is TRBJ1-6 and V is TRBV4-1, with 8 bases matching TRBD1. As DNA, the CDR3 is TGCGCCAGCAGCCAACGGCAGGGGGCAGATTCACCCCTCCACTTT. Translated: CASSQRQGADSPLHF.